Sequencing of this T cell receptor (beta chain) was carried out in a study of T cell changes during pregnancy in multiple sclerosis. TCRdb's table, derived via immunoSEQ multiplex PCR, lists solely in-frame clones and lacks some. The data hold around 39,000 clones, with roughly 84% observed a single time. Germline CDR1 and CDR2: MGHRA and YSYEKL. The V end was cut by 4 bases, the J end by 1 base, with 14 bases between. The CDR3 length is 15 residues. V is TRBV4-1 and J is TRBJ2-7, with D possibly being TRBD1 (6 bases). The TCR originated in a female donor with multiple sclerosis, enrolled in a pregnancy study. The source was CD8+ T cells from peripheral blood mononuclear cells, collected in the first trimester of pregnancy. The CDR3 here is CASSPPTGISYEQYF. DNA of the CDR3: TGCGCCAGCAGCCCCCCGACAGGCATATCCTACGAGCAGTACTTC.